This TCR beta chain derives from a study of cytomegalovirus exposure and HLA in healthy donors. The CDR3 has 16 amino acids. Looked up from germline, CDR1 is SEHNR and CDR2 is FQNEAQ (reference sequence). Trimming cost V 3 bases and J 1 base, with 15 bases left between them. PCR primers comprised 60 Vbeta and 13 Jbeta primers. The protocol was immunoSEQ multiplex PCR, while the TCRdb copy is restricted to in-frame clones and leaves out a portion. Among approximately 150,000 clones listed, 84% were seen once. The chain couples TRBV7-9 to TRBJ1-1; no reliable D call. This receptor was taken from a man aged 18-30 years in good health and CMV-seronegative. Sequences were obtained from PBMCs. The CDR3, as DNA: TGTGCCAGCAGCTTGGGCTTTCCCCGGGAGAACACTGAAGCTTTCTTT. It codes for CASSLGFPRENTEAFF.